These 30 T cell receptor beta chains came from one sample sequenced in a study of cytomegalovirus exposure and HLA in healthy donors (TCRdb year 2017). The library was generated by the immunoSEQ multiplex PCR assay. A mixture of 60 forward primers for TCR Vbeta segments and 13 reverse primers for TCR Jbeta segments was used in the multiplex PCR. As stored in TCRdb, this immuneACCESS dataset retains in-frame rearrangements with V and J assigned. A fraction of the clones does not appear; measured against another copy, unresolved V genes explain less than half of the discrepancy, and the remainder lacks a known reason. The sample table lists about 110,000 clones, less than 85% of them with a count of one. 2% to 3% of the sample belongs to the ten largest clones. What was sequenced was PBMCs. These receptors were collected from a young man in good health and CMV-seronegative.

The rearrangement links TRBV7-2 to TRBJ2-3, with D hard to call. Trimming pared 5 bases from V and 0 bases from J, leaving 15 bases between. Germline V CDR1 and CDR2: SGHTA, FQGNSA. CDR3 size: 16 residues. CDR3 sequence (DNA): TGTGCCAGCAGCCTAGAGGCGGTGGTCAGCACAGATACGCAGTATTTT. It codes for CASSLEAVVSTDTQYF.

To note about this clone: Other nucleotide sequences from this sample produce the same CDR3. The chain recombines TRBV6-5 with TRBJ1-6; possibly TRBD1 for D (6 bases). From germline, CDR1 is MNHEY and CDR2 SVGAGI. V was shortened by 5 bases and J by 9 bases, with 11 bases between the two germline ends. This CDR3 has 13 residues. The CDR3 nucleotides are TGTGCCAGCAGTCGCGAAGGGGGTTCACCCCTCCACTTT. It codes for CASSREGGSPLHF.

This clone was found a few times. The chain has TRBV6-5 and TRBJ1-1, with 7 bases fitting TRBD1. J lost 1 base, V lost 7 bases, and 9 bases had no gene match. Germline CDR1 MNHEY, CDR2 SVGAGI. This CDR3 has 15 residues. As DNA, the CDR3 is TGTGCCAGCAAGGCGGGACAGACGAAGAACACTGAAGCTTTCTTT. This translates into CASKAGQTKNTEAFF.

The rearrangement links TRBV10-2 to TRBJ1-5; 10 bases align to TRBD1. The V gene's germline CDR1 is WSHSY and CDR2 SAAADI. There are 16 residues in the CDR3. The junction had 5 bases not matched to a gene; V was cut back by 4 bases and J by 2 bases. The CDR3 bases are TGCGCCAGCAGTGCCAAGGGGACAGGGGGCAATCAGCCCCAGCATTTT. It codes for CASSAKGTGGNQPQHF.

The chain links TRBV9 to TRBJ2-3; 7 nucleotides line up with TRBD2. Germline V gene sequence: CDR1 SGDLS, CDR2 YYNGEE. This CDR3 has 15 residues. Trimming at V came to 4 bases and at J to 7 bases, leaving 12 bases not matched to a gene. For the CDR3, the DNA is TGTGCCAGCAGCCCCCCGCTGAGCGGGGCGCATACGCAGTATTTT. It is translated as CASSPPLSGAHTQYF.

The rearrangement links TRBV9 to TRBJ2-7; D is unclear. V shed 0 bases and J shed 1 base, with 11 bases lying between them. This CDR3 has 15 amino acids. CDR1 and CDR2 from the germline V gene are SGDLS and YYNGEE. CDR3 bases: TGTGCCAGCAGCGTAGATCACAGCCAATCCTACGAGCAGTACTTC. Encoded protein: CASSVDHSQSYEQYF. Looking up the rest from reference TRBV9 and TRBJ2-7 gives the full variable domain: DSGVTQTPKHLITATGQRVTLRCSPRSGDLSVYWYQQSLDQGLQFLIQYYNGEERAKGNILERFSAQQFPDLHSELNLSSLELGDSALYFCASSVDHSQSYEQYFGPGTRLTVT.

J is TRBJ2-1 and V is TRBV5-1; 8 bases fit TRBD1. The CDR3 loop spans 13 amino acids. Germline CDR1 is SGHRS and CDR2 is YFSETQ. V gave up 5 bases and J gave up 4 bases; unmatched junction bases: 2. Written as DNA, the CDR3 is TGCGCCAGCAGTCAGGGGGCTTACAATGAGCAGTTCTTC. It yields the protein CASSQGAYNEQFF. Together with reference TRBV5-1 and TRBJ2-1, the CDR3 gives the full variable domain: KAGVTQTPRYLIKTRGQQVTLSCSPISGHRSVSWYQQTPGQGLQFLFEYFSETQRNKGNFPGRFSGRQFSNSRSEMNVSTLELGDSALYLCASSQGAYNEQFFGPGTRLTVL.

The CDR3, as DNA: TGTGCCAGCACCCTCGGGAACTCCTACGAGCAGTACTTC. Translated: CASTLGNSYEQYF. This chain uses TRBV6-6 with TRBJ2-5; TRBD2 might be the D (5 bases). The J call may be in error: the DNA end matches TRBJ2-7 better. The germline CDR1 and CDR2 sequences are MNHNY and SVGAGI (reference sequence). This CDR3 is 13 amino acids long.

The chain joins TRBV10-3 to TRBJ1-1, with a possible D match to TRBD1 (6 bases). V lost 6 bases and J lost 1, with 21 bases in between. CDR1 is ENHRY and CDR2 is SYGVKD in the germline V gene. CDR3 length equals 17 residues. CDR3 amino acids: CAISLTGDTRQNTEAFF. CDR3 nucleotides: TGTGCCATCAGCCTTACCGGGGACACCCGACAGAACACTGAAGCTTTCTTT.

In its sample, this clone was seen once. CDR3 sequence: CASSKVGDRSYEQYF. The CDR3 coding sequence is TGTGCCAGTAGTAAAGTTGGGGACAGGTCGTACGAGCAGTACTTC. V and J are TRBV19 and TRBJ2-7; 8 bases map to TRBD1. V dropped 4 bases and J dropped 4; count of bases not matched to a gene: 9. There are 15 residues in the CDR3. Germline V gene lookup returns CDR1 LNHDA and CDR2 SQIVND (reference sequence).

The chain carries TRBV7-2 and TRBJ2-3, with D unclear. This CDR3 has 17 residues. CDR1 and CDR2 from the germline V gene are SGHTA and FQGNSA. The V and J ends lost 3 bases and 0 bases respectively, with 16 bases between them. The CDR3 is CASSFRRLITSTDTQYF. CDR3 nucleotides: TGTGCCAGCAGCTTTCGGCGACTGATAACTAGCACAGATACGCAGTATTTT.

V usage is TRBV25-1 and J usage is TRBJ2-7; possible D gene TRBD2, 5 bases. CDR1 and CDR2 (germline): MGHDK, SYGVNS. The CDR3 runs to 13 residues. Trimming removed 7 bases at V and 3 bases at J, with 13 bases between. The CDR3 region is CASKGDGFYEQYF. As DNA, the CDR3 is TGTGCCAGCAAGGGAGACGGATTCTACGAGCAGTACTTC.

The chain is built from TRBV6-6 and TRBJ1-2; D gene ambiguous. The V and J ends lost 7 bases and 1 base respectively, with 10 bases between them. The CDR3 totals 13 residues. The germline gives CDR1 MNHNY, CDR2 SVGAGI (reference sequence). CDR3 nucleotides: TGTGCCAGCACCTTCGGGGTTAACTATGGCTACACCTTC. Residues: CASTFGVNYGYTF.

V is TRBV9 and J is TRBJ2-3; 10 nucleotides line up with TRBD1. Germline V gene lookup returns CDR1 SGDLS and CDR2 YYNGEE. Trimming took 0 bases from V and 4 from J; bases not matched to a gene: 2. The CDR3 is 15 residues long. The CDR3, as DNA: TGTGCCAGCAGCGTAGTGGGACAGGGGCCAGATACGCAGTATTTT. As protein: CASSVVGQGPDTQYF.

The chain employs TRBV5-3 and TRBJ1-5; D might be TRBD1 (6 bases). TRBV5-3 is an ORF; its function is uncertain. This CDR3 spans 14 amino acids. Trimming removed 4 bases from V and 2 bases from J, with 10 bases in between. The CDR3 DNA reads as TGTGCCAGAAGCGGGGGGGCGGGCAATCAGCCCCAGCATTTT. Its translation: CARSGGAGNQPQHF.

The V and J genes are TRBV19 and TRBJ2-3, with TRBD1 identical over 7 bases. J gave up 2 bases and V 8 bases, and 7 bases lay outside the gene matches. This CDR3 is 14 amino acids long. Per the germline V gene, CDR1 is LNHDA and CDR2 is SQIVND (reference sequence). CDR3 sequence: CASDTGVPTDTQYF. The CDR3 nucleotides read TGTGCCAGTGATACAGGGGTCCCCACAGATACGCAGTATTTT.

The DNA for the CDR3 is TGTGCGAGTCTTCAGCCCCAGCATTTT. Protein sequence: CASLQPQHF. The genes are TRBV12-5 and TRBJ1-5, with D uncertain. Germline V CDR1 and CDR2: LGHNT, FRNRAP. The CDR3 has 9 amino acids.

The chain links TRBV5-4 to TRBJ2-1; no firm D call. Trimming left V 2 bases short and J 3 bases short, with 12 bases between. CDR1 and CDR2 (germline): SGHNT, YYREEE (reference sequence). This CDR3 is 15 amino acids long. The CDR3 here is CASSLQGAVYNEQFF. In DNA, the CDR3 is TGTGCCAGCAGCTTACAAGGAGCCGTCTACAATGAGCAGTTCTTC. The entire variable domain, with the rest obtained from reference TRBV5-4 and TRBJ2-1, is as follows: ETGVTQSPTHLIKTRGQQVTLRCSSQSGHNTVSWYQQALGQGPQFIFQYYREEENGRGNFPPRFSGLQFPNYSSELNVNALELDDSALYLCASSLQGAVYNEQFFGPGTRLTVL.

This sequence joins TRBV7-8 and TRBJ1-2; the D gene is possibly TRBD1 (5 bases). Trimming cost V 4 bases and J 6 bases, with 18 bases left between them. This CDR3 comprises 15 residues. The V gene's germline CDR1 is SGHVS and CDR2 FQNEAQ. In DNA, the CDR3 is TGTGCCAGCAGCTACGGCCCGACAGATCTGGATGGCTACACCTTC. This sequence encodes CASSYGPTDLDGYTF. The entire variable domain, with the rest obtained from reference TRBV7-8 and TRBJ1-2, is as follows: GAGVSQSPRYKVAKRGQDVALRCDPISGHVSLFWYQQALGQGPEFLTYFQNEAQLDKSGLPSDRFFAERPEGSVSTLKIQRTQQEDSAVYLCASSYGPTDLDGYTFGSGTRLTVV.

J is TRBJ1-5 and V is TRBV9; 8 bases agree with TRBD1. The germline V gene has CDR1 SGDLS and CDR2 YYNGEE. With 0 bases clipped from V and 6 bases from J, the junction kept 2 bases outside the gene matches. This CDR3 spans 14 amino acids. The CDR3 region has the DNA TGTGCCAGCAGCGTAGGGGACAGGTCTCAGCCCCAGCATTTT. Protein: CASSVGDRSQPQHF.

The rearrangement uses TRBV5-1 and TRBJ2-5; a possible D gene is TRBD2 (5 bases). The V end was cut by 3 bases, the J end by 5 bases, with 11 bases between. The germline gives CDR1 SGHRS, CDR2 YFSETQ. CDR3 size: 13 residues. The CDR3 sequence: CASSSDSGETQYF. DNA of the CDR3: TGCGCCAGCAGCTCGGACTCTGGGGAGACCCAGTACTTC.

V is TRBV7-2 and J is TRBJ2-7, with TRBD1 identical over 8 bases. CDR1 is SGHTA and CDR2 is FQGNSA in the germline V gene. The CDR3 extends over 13 amino acids. J was trimmed by 4 bases and V by 5 bases; bases with no gene match: 4. The CDR3 region has the DNA TGTGCCAGCAGCCCAGGACAGGGATACGAGCAGTACTTC. Amino acid sequence: CASSPGQGYEQYF.

The chain has TRBV7-3 and TRBJ1-5; possibly TRBD1 for D (5 bases). V shed 2 bases and J shed 7 bases, with 9 bases lying between them. CDR1 and CDR2 from the germline V gene are SGHTA and FQGTGA. The CDR3 extends over 13 amino acids. CDR3 nucleotides: TGTGCCAGCAGCTTACAGGGTGGACAGCCCCAGCATTTT. Protein: CASSLQGGQPQHF. Using reference TRBV7-3 and TRBJ1-5 for the parts outside the CDR3, the full variable domain is GAGVSQTPSNKVTEKGKYVELRCDPISGHTALYWYRQSLGQGPEFLIYFQGTGAADDSGLPNDRFFAVRPEGSVSTLKIQRTERGDSAVYLCASSLQGGQPQHFGDGTRLSIL.

V is TRBV20-1 and J is TRBJ2-7; TRBD1 is a possible D gene (5 bases). The CDR3 sequence is 11 residues long. Deletions cut 2 bases from V and 9 bases from J, with 11 bases between. Germline CDR1 reads DFQATT; CDR2 reads SNEGSKA (reference sequence). Here the CDR3 reads CSARWGGGQYF. CDR3 sequence (DNA): TGCAGTGCTAGATGGGGCGGTGGGCAGTACTTC.

The rearrangement joins TRBV19 to TRBJ1-5, with D possibly TRBD1 on 6 matching bases. CDR1 is LNHDA, CDR2 SQIVND, per germline (reference sequence). The length of the CDR3 is 14 residues. Trimming took off 5 bases at V and 5 bases at J, with 13 bases between the two ends. CDR3 sequence: CASSPGPGDQPQHF. In DNA, the CDR3 is TGTGCCAGTAGTCCCGGACCAGGGGATCAGCCCCAGCATTTT. Looking up the rest from reference TRBV19 and TRBJ1-5 gives the full variable domain: DGGITQSPKYLFRKEGQNVTLSCEQNLNHDAMYWYRQDPGQGLRLIYYSQIVNDFQKGDIAEGYSVSREKKESFPLTVTSAQKNPTAFYLCASSPGPGDQPQHFGDGTRLSIL.

This chain uses TRBV19 with TRBJ2-7, with D maybe TRBD1 (5 bases). Per germline, CDR1 LNHDA and CDR2 SQIVND (reference sequence). V lost 2 bases and J 2 bases, leaving 13 bases between the germline ends. The CDR3 is 15 amino acids. The CDR3 region is CASSISTDSPYEQYF. The CDR3 nucleotides are TGTGCCAGTAGTATAAGTACCGACAGCCCCTACGAGCAGTACTTC.

This clone showed up just once. The chain combines TRBV28 with TRBJ2-7, with no clear D. This CDR3 spans 13 amino acids. V was pared by 6 bases and J by 5 bases, with 14 bases between. Germline V CDR1 and CDR2: MDHEN, SYDVKM. CDR3 residues: CASSPDMVHEQYF. CDR3 DNA: TGTGCCAGCAGCCCAGACATGGTCCACGAGCAGTACTTC.

The chain couples TRBV6-5 to TRBJ1-2; maybe TRBD1 (5 bases). V lost 6 bases and J lost 4, with 12 bases in between. The CDR3 length is 13 residues. The germline CDR1 and CDR2 sequences are MNHEY and SVGAGI. The CDR3 DNA reads as TGTGCCAGCAGACAAACAGGCCTCTATGGCTACACCTTC. Translation: CASRQTGLYGYTF.

This clone appeared a single time. V usage is TRBV2 and J usage is TRBJ2-5; tentatively, D is TRBD2 (6 bases). Germline loops: CDR1 SNHLY, CDR2 FYNNEI. Trimming removed 9 bases from V and 2 bases from J, with 10 bases in between. This CDR3 spans 12 amino acids. The DNA for the CDR3 is TGTGCCAGAAAGGGGACTCAAGAGACCCAGTACTTC. Its protein is CARKGTQETQYF. Drawing the rest from reference TRBV2 and TRBJ2-5, the complete variable domain is EPEVTQTPSHQVTQMGQEVILRCVPISNHLYFYWYRQILGQKVEFLVSFYNNEISEKSEIFDDQFSVERPDGSNFTLKIRSTKLEDSAMYFCARKGTQETQYFGPGTRLLVL.

This clone was seen a handful of times. The chain joins TRBV14 to TRBJ2-7; TRBD1 agrees at 9 bases. After removal of 4 bases from V and 4 bases from J, the junction contained 8 bases not matched to a gene. Germline CDR1 and CDR2: SGHDN and FVKESK. The CDR3 runs 15 residues. The CDR3 sequence: CASSPLGTGKYEQYF. DNA of the CDR3: TGTGCCAGCAGCCCACTCGGGACAGGGAAGTACGAGCAGTACTTC.